The TCR beta chain described here comes from a study of patients and donors after allogeneic stem cell transplantation. TCRdb recomputed calls from the RT-PCR reads with MiXCR, one row per CDR3 protein. The sample contains 390,000 or so distinct CDR3 sequences, around 16% of which appear only once. Germline lookup yields CDR1 MNHEY and CDR2 SVGEGT. J was trimmed by 3 bases and V by 2 bases; bases with no gene match: 12. CDR3 length: 18 amino acids. The source material was blood, either unsorted or a sorted T cell fraction (not recorded which). J is TRBJ2-1 and V is TRBV6-2 or TRBV6-3; 8 bases match TRBD1. The receptor's source is a human donor who was either an allogeneic HSCT recipient or a stem cell or donor lymphocyte infusion donor (not recorded which). It is not recorded whose cells these are; they may come from a transplant donor. Here the CDR3 reads CASSYLEGPGQDYNEQFF. CDR3 sequence (DNA): TGTGCCAGCAGTTACCTTGAGGGGCCGGGACAGGACTACAATGAGCAGTTCTTC.